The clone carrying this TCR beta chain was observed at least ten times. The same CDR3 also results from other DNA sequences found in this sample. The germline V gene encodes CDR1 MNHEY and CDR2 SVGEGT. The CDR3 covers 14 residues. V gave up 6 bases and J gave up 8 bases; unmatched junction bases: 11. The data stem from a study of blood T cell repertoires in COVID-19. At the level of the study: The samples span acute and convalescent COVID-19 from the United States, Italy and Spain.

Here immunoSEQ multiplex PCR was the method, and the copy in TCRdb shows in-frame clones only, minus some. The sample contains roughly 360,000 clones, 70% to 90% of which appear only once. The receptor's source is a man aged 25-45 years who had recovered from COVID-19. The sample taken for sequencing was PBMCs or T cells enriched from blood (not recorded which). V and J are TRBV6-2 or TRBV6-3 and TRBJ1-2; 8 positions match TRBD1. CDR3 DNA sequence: TGTGCCAGCAGCGATCCTCAGGGGGCCGGAGGCTACACCTTC. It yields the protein CASSDPQGAGGYTF.